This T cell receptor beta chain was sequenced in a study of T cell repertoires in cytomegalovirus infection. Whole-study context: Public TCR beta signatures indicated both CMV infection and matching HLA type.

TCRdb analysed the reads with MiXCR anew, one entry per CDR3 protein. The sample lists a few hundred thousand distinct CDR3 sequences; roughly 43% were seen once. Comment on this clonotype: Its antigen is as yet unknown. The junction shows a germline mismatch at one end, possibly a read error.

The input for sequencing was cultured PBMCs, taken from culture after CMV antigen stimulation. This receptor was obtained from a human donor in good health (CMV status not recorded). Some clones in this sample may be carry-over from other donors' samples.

The CDR3 region has the DNA TGTCCCAGCAGTTCATTACTAGCGGGGGGAGACAATGAGCAGTTCTTC. It yields the protein CPSSSLLAGGDNEQFF. This chain connects TRBV27 to TRBJ2-1, with 12 bases that match TRBD2. The CDR3 sequence is 16 residues long. CDR1 is MNHEY, CDR2 SMNVEV, per germline (reference sequence).